The rows below give T cell receptor beta chains drawn from one sample of a study of T cell responses to AZD1222 COVID-19 vaccine. Data came from immunoSEQ multiplex PCR; TCRdb stores just in-frame clones and leaves some out. The sample has approximately 96,000 clones, approximately 90% seen once; the top ten hold around 10%. This sample comprised peripheral blood, obtained 28 days after the second AZD1222 dose. These receptors were taken from an adult who received the AZD1222 COVID-19 vaccine. CDR3s include the opening cysteine and the closing phenylalanine or tryptophan. D genes are given only for firm matches.

v_gene	d_gene	j_gene	CDR3nt	CDR3aa
TRBV28	NA	TRBJ1-2	TGTGCCAGCAGTTTAAATGGCTACACCTTC	CASSLNGYTF
TRBV5-1	NA	TRBJ1-3	TGCGCCTCAACTGGAGGGTCACCTGGAAACACCATATATTTT	CASTGGSPGNTIYF
TRBV18	NA	TRBJ1-1	TGTGCCAGCTCACCTAATATTCTTGGCGGAGGGAAGGCTGAAGCTTTCTTT	CASSPNILGGGKAEAFF
TRBV10-3	NA	TRBJ1-5	TGTGCCATCAGTGAGGGCAATCAGCCCCAGCATTTT	CAISEGNQPQHF
TRBV5-4	NA	TRBJ1-2	TGTGCCAGCAGCTCTCGACGAACAGGGAGCCTTGGGGATGGCTACACCTTC	CASSSRRTGSLGDGYTF
TRBV5-1	TRBD1	TRBJ2-7	TGCGCCAGCAGCTTTTCCGGGACAGGACGTAGCTACGAGCAGTACTTC	CASSFSGTGRSYEQYF
TRBV19	TRBD1	TRBJ2-2	TGTGCCAGTAGCCGGACAGGGGGGACCGGGGAGCTGTTTTTT	CASSRTGGTGELFF
TRBV18	TRBD1	TRBJ2-4	TGTGCCAGCTCACCCGGACAGGAAAACATTCAGTACTTC	CASSPGQENIQYF
TRBV5-1	NA	TRBJ1-2	TGCGCCAGCAGCTTAAAAGCCCATAACTATGGCTACACCTTC	CASSLKAHNYGYTF
TRBV6-6	TRBD1	TRBJ2-2	TGTGCCAGCAGTACCCGGACAGGGGATACCGGGGAGCTGTTTTTT	CASSTRTGDTGELFF
TRBV18	TRBD1	TRBJ1-1	TGTGCCAGCTCACCGGGACAGAACATGAACACTGAAGCTTTCTTT	CASSPGQNMNTEAFF
TRBV30	TRBD1	TRBJ1-6	TGTGCCTGGAGTCCCCCCGGGACAGGGTACAATTCACCCCTCCACTTT	CAWSPPGTGYNSPLHF
TRBV7-9	NA	TRBJ2-1	TGTGCCAGCAGCTTAGACGGTGGAGTGAATGAGCAGTTCTTC	CASSLDGGVNEQFF
TRBV12-3/TRBV12-4	NA	TRBJ1-5	TGTGCCAGCAGTTTTTCCGGGCAGCCCCAGCATTTT	CASSFSGQPQHF
TRBV10-3	TRBD2	TRBJ2-7	TGTGCCACCACCCGGGCGGGGGGCGAGTACGAGCAGTACTTC	CATTRAGGEYEQYF